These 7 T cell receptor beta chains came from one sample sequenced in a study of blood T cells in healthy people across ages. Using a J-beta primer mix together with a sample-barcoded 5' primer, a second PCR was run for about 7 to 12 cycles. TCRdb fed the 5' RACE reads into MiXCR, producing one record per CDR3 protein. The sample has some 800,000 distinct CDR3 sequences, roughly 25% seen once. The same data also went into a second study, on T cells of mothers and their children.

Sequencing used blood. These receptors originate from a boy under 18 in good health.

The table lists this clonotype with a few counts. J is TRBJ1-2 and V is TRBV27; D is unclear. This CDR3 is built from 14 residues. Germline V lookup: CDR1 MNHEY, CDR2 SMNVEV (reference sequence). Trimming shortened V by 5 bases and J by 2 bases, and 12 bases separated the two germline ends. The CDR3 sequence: CASSAKGSNYGYTF. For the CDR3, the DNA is TGTGCCAGCAGTGCAAAGGGTTCCAACTATGGCTACACCTTC.

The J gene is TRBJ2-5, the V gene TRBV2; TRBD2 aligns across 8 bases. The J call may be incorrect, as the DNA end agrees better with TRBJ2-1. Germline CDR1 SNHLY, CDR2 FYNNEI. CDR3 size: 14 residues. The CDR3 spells CASKISAGGNEQFF. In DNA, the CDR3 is TGTGCCAGCAAGATATCGGCGGGAGGCAATGAGCAGTTCTTC.

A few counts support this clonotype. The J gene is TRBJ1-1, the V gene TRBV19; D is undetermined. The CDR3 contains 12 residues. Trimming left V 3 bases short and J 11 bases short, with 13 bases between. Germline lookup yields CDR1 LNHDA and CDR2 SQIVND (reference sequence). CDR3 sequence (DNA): TGTGCCAGTAGTATGGGAGGGTATGAGGCTTTCTTT. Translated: CASSMGGYEAFF. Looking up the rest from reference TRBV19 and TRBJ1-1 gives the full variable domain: DGGITQSPKYLFRKEGQNVTLSCEQNLNHDAMYWYRQDPGQGLRLIYYSQIVNDFQKGDIAEGYSVSREKKESFPLTVTSAQKNPTAFYLCASSMGGYEAFFGQGTRLTVV.

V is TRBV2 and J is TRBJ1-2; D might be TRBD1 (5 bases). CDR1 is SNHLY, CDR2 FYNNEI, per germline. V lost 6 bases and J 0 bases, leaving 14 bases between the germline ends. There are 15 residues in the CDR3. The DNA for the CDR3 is TGTGCCAGCAGCAGCCGGGACGGCTCTAACTATGGCTACACCTTC. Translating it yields CASSSRDGSNYGYTF. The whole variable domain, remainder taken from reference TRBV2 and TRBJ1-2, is EPEVTQTPSHQVTQMGQEVILRCVPISNHLYFYWYRQILGQKVEFLVSFYNNEISEKSEIFDDQFSVERPDGSNFTLKIRSTKLEDSAMYFCASSSRDGSNYGYTFGSGTRLTVV.

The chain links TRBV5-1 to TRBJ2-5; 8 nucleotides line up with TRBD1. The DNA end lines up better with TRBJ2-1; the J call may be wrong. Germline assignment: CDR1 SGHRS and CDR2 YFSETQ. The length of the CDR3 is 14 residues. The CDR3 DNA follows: TGCGCCAGCAGCCTGACAGGGGCCGGGGGTGAGCAGTTCTTC. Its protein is CASSLTGAGGEQFF.

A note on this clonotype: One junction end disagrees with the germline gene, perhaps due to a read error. The CDR3 bases are TGTGCCAGCAGTCTCCGGGACCGAGGCTACGAGCAGTACTTC. This gives the protein CASSLRDRGYEQYF. V and J are TRBV4-1 and TRBJ2-5; TRBD1 or TRBD2 may be the D gene (5 bases each). The DNA end is a closer match to TRBJ2-7, so the J assignment may be wrong. Germline V gene sequence: CDR1 MGHRA, CDR2 YSYEKL. This CDR3 comprises 14 residues.

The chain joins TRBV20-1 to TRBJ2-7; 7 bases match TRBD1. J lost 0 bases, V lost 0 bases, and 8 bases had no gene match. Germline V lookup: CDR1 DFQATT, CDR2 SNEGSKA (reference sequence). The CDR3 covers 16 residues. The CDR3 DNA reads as TGCAGTGCTAGAGATCCGGCGACAGGGACCTCCTACGAGCAGTACTTC. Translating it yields CSARDPATGTSYEQYF.